This TCR beta chain is from a study of blood T cell repertoires in COVID-19. The method was immunoSEQ multiplex PCR; TCRdb's version includes in-frame clones alone and lacks a portion of them. The sample yields around 260,000 clones, 91% seen once. The sample consisted of peripheral blood. This receptor was identified in a woman in her 30s with COVID-19, enrolled during active disease.

CDR3 sequence: CASSLSGVAGMVEQFF. CDR3 bases: TGCGCCAGCAGCCTTTCGGGGGTAGCGGGAATGGTGGAGCAGTTCTTC. The genes are TRBV5-1 and TRBJ2-1; the match to TRBD2 covers 8 bases. The CDR3 runs 16 residues. V dropped 4 bases and J dropped 10; count of bases not matched to a gene: 16. Germline CDR1 is SGHRS and CDR2 is YFSETQ.